These 18 T cell receptor beta chains came from one sample sequenced in a study of blood T cell repertoires in COVID-19. Some clones are missing from TCRdb's copy, which holds only in-frame ones; the method was immunoSEQ multiplex PCR. The sample includes about 190,000 clones, under 85% of them seen just once. Sequenced material: peripheral blood. All receptors derive from a woman aged 40 to 50 with acute or convalescent COVID-19.

The V call is TRBV9, the J call TRBJ1-1, with 7 nucleotides matching TRBD1. Germline values: CDR1 SGDLS, CDR2 YYNGEE. Trimming took 3 bases from V and 11 from J; bases not matched to a gene: 13. This CDR3 has 14 residues. CDR3 bases: TGTGCCAGCAGCGACCTTTCGAGGGGGCTCCGGGCTTTCTTT. It translates to CASSDLSRGLRAFF.

The CDR3 loop reads CASRPGGGETEAFF. In DNA, the CDR3 is TGCGCCAGCCGCCCGGGGGGCGGGGAGACTGAAGCTTTCTTT. V usage is TRBV10-2 and J usage is TRBJ1-1, with D possibly being TRBD1 (6 bases). Germline V gene sequence: CDR1 WSHSY, CDR2 SAAADI. V lost 8 bases, J lost 5 bases, and 18 bases lay in between. The CDR3 runs to 14 residues.

The chain recombines TRBV29-1 with TRBJ2-1; no firm D call. V shed 4 bases and J shed 0 bases, with 16 bases lying between them. The CDR3 is made up of 16 amino acids. Germline V lookup: CDR1 SQVTM, CDR2 ANQGSEA. Written as DNA, the CDR3 is TGCAGCGTTGCCGGCGGATGGCCCAGCTCCTACAATGAGCAGTTCTTC. Residues: CSVAGGWPSSYNEQFF.

There are many counts of this clone. The chain has TRBV5-5 and TRBJ2-2; 9 bases fit TRBD1. Trimming at V came to 0 bases and at J to 4 bases, leaving 1 base not matched to a gene. The CDR3 length is 15 residues. CDR1 and CDR2 (germline): SGHKS, YYEKEE (reference sequence). The CDR3 spells CASSLGTGATGELFF. The CDR3 DNA reads TGTGCCAGCAGCTTGGGGACAGGGGCCACCGGGGAGCTGTTTTTT.

This chain uses TRBV5-1 with TRBJ1-4; tentatively, D is TRBD1 (6 bases). This CDR3 region has 14 residues. Germline loops: CDR1 SGHRS, CDR2 YFSETQ. Trimming pared 1 base from V and 11 bases from J, leaving 15 bases between. The CDR3 nucleotides are TGCGCCAGCAGCTTGTCCAAATCAGGGGTGAAACTGTTTTTT. Its protein product is CASSLSKSGVKLFF.

V usage is TRBV3-1 (or the pseudogene TRBV3-2) and J usage is TRBJ2-5; D is undetermined. The CDR3 covers 12 residues. CDR1 is LGHDT, CDR2 YNNKEL, per germline (reference sequence). V was trimmed by 2 bases and J by 2 bases, leaving 3 bases between them. CDR3 protein: CASSQRQETQYF. The CDR3, as DNA: TGTGCCAGCAGCCAACGTCAAGAGACCCAGTACTTC.

The rearrangement uses TRBV5-5 and TRBJ1-2; the match to TRBD1 covers 7 bases. The germline CDR1 and CDR2 sequences are SGHKS and YYEKEE (reference sequence). Trimming removed 0 bases from V and 5 bases from J; junction bases left unmatched: 13. There are 17 residues in the CDR3. This CDR3 is CASSLDLFRDSKYGYTF. The CDR3 DNA reads TGTGCCAGCAGCTTGGACCTTTTCCGGGACAGCAAATATGGCTACACCTTC. The full variable domain, its missing parts supplied by reference TRBV5-5 and TRBJ1-2, is DAGVTQSPTHLIKTRGQQVTLRCSPISGHKSVSWYQQVLGQGPQFIFQYYEKEERGRGNFPDRFSARQFPNYSSELNVNALLLGDSALYLCASSLDLFRDSKYGYTFGSGTRLTVV.

The chain has TRBV25-1 and TRBJ2-1; weak D call: TRBD1 (7 bases). With 9 bases removed from V and 8 bases from J, the gap between germline ends came to 20 bases. This CDR3 spans 14 amino acids. Looked up from germline, CDR1 is MGHDK and CDR2 is SYGVNS. CDR3 residues: CASKLAGGGDEQFF. CDR3 DNA sequence: TGTGCCAGTAAACTAGCCGGAGGGGGCGATGAGCAGTTCTTC. Supplemented by reference TRBV25-1 and TRBJ2-1, the full variable domain reads EADIYQTPRYLVIGTGKKITLECSQTMGHDKMYWYQQDPGMELHLIHYSYGVNSTEKGDLSSESTVSRIRTEHFPLTLESARPSHTSQYLCASKLAGGGDEQFFGPGTRLTVL.

This sequence joins TRBV6-5 and TRBJ2-3; 8 bases line up with TRBD2. Germline V gene lookup returns CDR1 MNHEY and CDR2 SVGAGI. The junction had 5 bases not matched to a gene; V was cut back by 4 bases and J by 2 bases. The CDR3 length is 15 residues. The CDR3 spells CASSSAGVHTDTQYF. In DNA, the CDR3 is TGTGCCAGCAGTTCAGCGGGAGTACACACAGATACGCAGTATTTT.

The chain carries TRBV5-4 and TRBJ2-1, with unresolved D. Trimming took 0 bases from V and 5 from J, leaving 21 bases between them. This CDR3 is 18 amino acids long. Per germline, CDR1 SGHNT and CDR2 YYREEE (reference sequence). The CDR3 region has the DNA TGTGCCAGCAGCTTGGCCTCACAGCTTAGAGTAGAACACAATGAGCAGTTCTTC. Protein sequence: CASSLASQLRVEHNEQFF.

This chain joins TRBV11-2 and TRBJ2-6; no clear D gene. Germline loops: CDR1 SGHAT, CDR2 FQNNGV. V gave up 3 bases and J gave up 0 bases, with 6 bases separating them. The CDR3 runs 15 residues. The CDR3 protein is CASSFTFSGANVLTF. DNA for the CDR3: TGTGCCAGCAGCTTTACATTCTCTGGGGCCAACGTCCTGACTTTC.

CDR3 amino acids: CASSFTGGRNEQFF. CDR3 nucleotides: TGCGCCAGCAGCTTCACGGGGGGGCGGAATGAGCAGTTCTTC. The chain links TRBV5-1 to TRBJ2-1, with 8 bases fitting TRBD2. Looked up from germline, CDR1 is SGHRS and CDR2 is YFSETQ. The CDR3 spans 14 residues. V lost 2 bases to trimming and J lost 7 bases; unmatched junction nucleotides: 5.

This chain uses TRBV9 with TRBJ2-1; D possibly corresponds to TRBD1 (6 bases). Germline-derived CDR1 and CDR2 are SGDLS and YYNGEE. The CDR3 has 16 residues. The V and J ends lost 0 bases and 5 bases respectively, with 15 bases between them. The CDR3 DNA follows: TGTGCCAGCAGCGTAGGGCCTAGCAGGGGAAACAATGAGCAGTTCTTC. It translates to CASSVGPSRGNNEQFF.

This chain uses TRBV7-2 with TRBJ2-6; D remains unclear. Germline assignment: CDR1 SGHTA and CDR2 FQGNSA. The CDR3 runs to 16 residues. Trimming took 4 bases from V and 4 from J, leaving 14 bases between them. The CDR3 protein is CASSSLGWAGANVLTF. CDR3 bases: TGTGCCAGCAGCTCCCTGGGCTGGGCAGGGGCCAACGTCCTGACTTTC.

This sequence joins TRBV3-1 (or the pseudogene TRBV3-2) and TRBJ2-1, with 7 bases identical to TRBD2. In germline, CDR1 is LGHDT, CDR2 YNNKEL (reference sequence). The CDR3 has 13 residues. J was trimmed by 8 bases and V by 4 bases; bases with no gene match: 5. The CDR3 spells CASSPSGGYEQFF. CDR3 nucleotide sequence: TGTGCCAGCAGCCCCTCCGGGGGGTATGAGCAGTTCTTC.

J is TRBJ1-5 and V is TRBV19; D call uncertain. The CDR3 runs to 12 residues. Per the germline V gene, CDR1 is LNHDA and CDR2 is SQIVND (reference sequence). Trimming took 5 bases from V and 6 from J, leaving 8 bases between them. The CDR3: CASSLLGQPQHF. DNA for the CDR3: TGTGCCAGTAGTCTCCTAGGTCAGCCCCAGCATTTT.

This chain joins TRBV4-1 and TRBJ1-1, with 8 nucleotides matching TRBD1. The ends lost 1 base at V and 7 bases at J; junction bases unmatched: 14. The germline CDR1 and CDR2 sequences are MGHRA and YSYEKL. The CDR3 is 17 amino acids. CDR3 in DNA: TGCGCCAGCAGCCAAGTCGATATGGGACAGGCGACGGATGAAGCTTTCTTT. Translating it yields CASSQVDMGQATDEAFF.

The chain uses TRBV12-3 or TRBV12-4 and TRBJ2-7; D remains unclear. The CDR3 is 12 residues long. Trimming removed 5 bases at V and 2 bases at J, with 7 bases between. CDR3 region: CASSNGAYEQYF. CDR3 DNA: TGTGCCAGCAGTAACGGTGCCTACGAGCAGTACTTC.